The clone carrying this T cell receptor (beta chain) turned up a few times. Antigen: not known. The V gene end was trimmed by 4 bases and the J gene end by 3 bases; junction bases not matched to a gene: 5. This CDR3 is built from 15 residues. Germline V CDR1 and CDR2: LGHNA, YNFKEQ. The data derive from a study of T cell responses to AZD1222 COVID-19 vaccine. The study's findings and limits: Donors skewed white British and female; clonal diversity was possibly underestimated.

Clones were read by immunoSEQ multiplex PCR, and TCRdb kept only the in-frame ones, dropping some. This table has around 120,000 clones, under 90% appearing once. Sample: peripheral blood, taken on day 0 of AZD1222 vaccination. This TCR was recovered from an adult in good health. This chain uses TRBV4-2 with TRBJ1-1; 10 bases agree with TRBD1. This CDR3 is CASSPWTGGDTEAFF. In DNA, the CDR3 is TGTGCCAGCAGCCCTTGGACAGGGGGAGACACTGAAGCTTTCTTT.